This T cell receptor (beta chain) comes out of a study of control samples from healthy donors and cancer patients. From germline, CDR1 is MNHNY and CDR2 SVGAGI (reference sequence). The CDR3 totals 16 residues. J was trimmed by 0 bases and V by 7 bases; bases with no gene match: 6. The table came from immunoSEQ multiplex PCR; TCRdb's copy has only in-frame clones and leaves some out. The table lists fewer than 110,000 clones, around 89% of them singletons. The clonotype comes from a man aged 25 to 40 in good health. The gene calls are TRBV6-6 and TRBJ2-2, with 9 bases matching TRBD2. The sequencing input was blood. CDR3 in DNA: TGTGCCAGCAATCGAGCGGGGGGAACGAACACCGGGGAGCTGTTTTTT. Its translation is CASNRAGGTNTGELFF.